This T cell receptor (beta chain) was captured in a study of cytomegalovirus exposure and HLA in healthy donors. Study-level findings and limits: Reportedly, cytomegalovirus status was diagnosed with high sensitivity and specificity. The sole available immune exposure information was CMV serostatus.

This clone was seen a few times. No antigen is known for it. Both 60 Vbeta primers and 13 Jbeta primers went into the PCR. Clones were read by immunoSEQ multiplex PCR, and TCRdb kept only the in-frame ones, dropping some. In the table there are fewer than 200,000 clones, over 65% of which are singletons. The V gene's germline CDR1 is SGHNT and CDR2 YYREEE (reference sequence). The CDR3 is 13 amino acids. Trimming removed 2 bases from V and 3 bases from J, with 6 bases in between. The sequenced material came from PBMCs. The clonotype originates from a female donor in good health and CMV-seronegative. The chain uses TRBV5-4 and TRBJ2-1; D not resolved. The CDR3 DNA reads TGTGCCAGCAGCTTATCAGTCTACAATGAGCAGTTCTTC. Its protein product is CASSLSVYNEQFF.